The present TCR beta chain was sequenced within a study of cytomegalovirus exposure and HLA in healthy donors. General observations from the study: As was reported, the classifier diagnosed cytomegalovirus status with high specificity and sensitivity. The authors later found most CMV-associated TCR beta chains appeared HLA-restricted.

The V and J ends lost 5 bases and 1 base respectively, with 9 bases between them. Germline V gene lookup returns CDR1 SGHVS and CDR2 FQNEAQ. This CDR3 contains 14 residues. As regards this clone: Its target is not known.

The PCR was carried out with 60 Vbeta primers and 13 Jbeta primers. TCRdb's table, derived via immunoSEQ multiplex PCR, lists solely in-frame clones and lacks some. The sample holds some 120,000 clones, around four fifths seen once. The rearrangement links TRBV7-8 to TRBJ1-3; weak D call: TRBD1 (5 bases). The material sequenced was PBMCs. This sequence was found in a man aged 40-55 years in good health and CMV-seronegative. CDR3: CASSARGSGNTIYF. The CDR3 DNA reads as TGTGCCAGCAGCGCTAGGGGTTCTGGAAACACCATATATTTT.